The entry below describes one T cell receptor (beta chain). This record belongs to a study of Ad26.COV2.S vaccination and SARS-CoV-2 variants. Turning to the study itself: Doses of Ad26.COV2.S were injected into muscle once or twice, 56 days apart.

CDR1 and CDR2 from the germline V gene are MGHDK and SYGVNS. This CDR3 comprises 15 residues. V shed 4 bases and J shed 4 bases, with 16 bases lying between them. Treatment given: roughly 18 received Ad26.COV2.S at low or high dose, single or two shots; several received placebo; per-sample allocation not given. Samples came from day 63 after the first vaccine or placebo injection. Method: immunoSEQ multiplex PCR; TCRdb's copy keeps in-frame clones and lacks some. The sample records about 280,000 clones, approximately 87% being singletons. The chain employs TRBV25-1 and TRBJ1-2, with D perhaps matching TRBD1 (5 bases). The receptor was derived from a person between 18 and 59 years old who received the Ad26.COV2.S COVID-19 vaccine or a placebo. The starting material was peripheral blood, obtained in a trial of Ad26.COV2.S vaccine versus placebo. CDR3 sequence reads: CASSGGRTVRYGYTF. CDR3 nucleotides: TGTGCCAGCAGTGGGGGGAGGACGGTTCGCTATGGCTACACCTTC.